Listed below are T cell receptor beta chains from one sample, sequenced in a study of blood T cell repertoires in COVID-19. Produced via immunoSEQ multiplex PCR; TCRdb's table is partial and in-frame only. The repertoire consists of tens of thousands of clones, with around 87% occurring once and the leading ten covering about 3%. Sequencing was carried out using peripheral blood. These receptors all come from a woman in her fifties or sixties with active or convalescent COVID-19. The CDR3 runs from the conserved cysteine through the conserved F or W. A D gene is named only where the DNA matches it firmly. The listing skips clone size in some rows; elsewhere it reads once, few, many or a size class.

cdr3_aa: CASTHRGGANVLTF
cdr3_nt: TGTGCCAGCACCCACCGGGGGGGGGCCAACGTCCTGACTTTC
v_call: TRBV9
j_call: TRBJ2-6
d_call: .
clone_size: .

cdr3_aa: CASSVQGRETQYF
cdr3_nt: TGTGCCAGTAGTGTACAGGGGAGGGAGACCCAGTACTTC
v_call: TRBV19
j_call: TRBJ2-5
d_call: .
clone_size: .

cdr3_aa: CASRRGPLNTIYF
cdr3_nt: TGTGCCAGCAGGAGGGGGCCTTTAAACACCATATATTTT
v_call: TRBV3-1/TRBV3-2
j_call: TRBJ1-3
d_call: TRBD1
clone_size: .

cdr3_aa: CASSQDRPGGSGNIDEQYF
cdr3_nt: TGCGCCAGCAGCCAAGATCGACCGGGTGGTAGCGGGAACATCGACGAGCAGTACTTC
v_call: TRBV4-1
j_call: TRBJ2-7
d_call: TRBD2
clone_size: .

cdr3_aa: CAWSVPEEGQPTYEQYF
cdr3_nt: TGTGCCTGGAGTGTACCGGAGGAGGGACAGCCGACCTACGAGCAGTACTTC
v_call: TRBV30
j_call: TRBJ2-7
d_call: .
clone_size: .

cdr3_aa: CASSPPPTGLSYNEQFF
cdr3_nt: TGTGCCAGCAGCCCTCCGCCTACAGGCCTCTCCTACAATGAGCAGTTCTTC
v_call: TRBV7-6
j_call: TRBJ2-1
d_call: .
clone_size: .

cdr3_aa: CASSLIGSRYEQYF
cdr3_nt: TGTGCCAGCAGCTTGATCGGTAGTCGGTACGAGCAGTACTTC
v_call: TRBV5-4
j_call: TRBJ2-7
d_call: .
clone_size: .

cdr3_aa: CSLRRDNEQFF
cdr3_nt: TGCAGCCTCCGGAGGGACAATGAGCAGTTCTTC
v_call: TRBV20-1
j_call: TRBJ2-1
d_call: .
clone_size: .

cdr3_aa: CASSSGPRQGAGNTIYF
cdr3_nt: TGCGCCAGCAGTTCAGGGCCCAGACAGGGGGCTGGAAACACCATATATTTT
v_call: TRBV5-1
j_call: TRBJ1-3
d_call: TRBD1
clone_size: .

cdr3_aa: CASSVQGALAKNIQYF
cdr3_nt: TGTGCCAGCAGCGTACAGGGGGCACTAGCCAAAAACATTCAGTACTTC
v_call: TRBV7-2
j_call: TRBJ2-4
d_call: TRBD1
clone_size: .

cdr3_aa: CASSLGQGSYEQYF
cdr3_nt: TGTGCCAGCAGCCTGGGACAGGGCTCCTACGAGCAGTACTTC
v_call: TRBV14
j_call: TRBJ2-7
d_call: TRBD1
clone_size: .

cdr3_aa: CSVDGLNYEQYF
cdr3_nt: TGCAGCGTTGATGGGCTGAACTACGAGCAGTACTTC
v_call: TRBV29-1
j_call: TRBJ2-7
d_call: .
clone_size: once

cdr3_aa: CASSLGGVNEQFF
cdr3_nt: TGTGCCAGCAGCTTAGGGGGAGTGAATGAGCAGTTCTTC
v_call: TRBV7-9
j_call: TRBJ2-1
d_call: .
clone_size: .

cdr3_aa: CASSLGQGFFMDTEAFF
cdr3_nt: TGTGCCAGCAGCCTTGGACAGGGGTTCTTTATGGACACTGAAGCTTTCTTT
v_call: TRBV9
j_call: TRBJ1-1
d_call: TRBD1
clone_size: .

cdr3_aa: CASSRRDRGRDTQYF
cdr3_nt: TGTGCCAGCAGCCGCCGGGACAGGGGGAGAGATACGCAGTATTTT
v_call: TRBV7-2
j_call: TRBJ2-3
d_call: TRBD1
clone_size: .

cdr3_aa: CASSQGTTGVAREQFF
cdr3_nt: TGTGCCAGCAGCCAAGGGACCACAGGGGTAGCTCGGGAGCAGTTCTTC
v_call: TRBV3-1/TRBV3-2
j_call: TRBJ2-1
d_call: TRBD1
clone_size: .

cdr3_aa: CASSRSLGRDSTYGYTF
cdr3_nt: TGTGCCAGCAGCAGATCTTTGGGCCGGGACAGTACCTATGGCTACACCTTC
v_call: TRBV14
j_call: TRBJ1-2
d_call: TRBD1
clone_size: .

cdr3_aa: CASSPGRGSNQPQHF
cdr3_nt: TGTGCCAGCAGCCCCGGGCGAGGGAGCAATCAGCCCCAGCATTTT
v_call: TRBV6-5
j_call: TRBJ1-5
d_call: .
clone_size: .

cdr3_aa: CASIRERGGQETQYF
cdr3_nt: TGTGCCAGCATTCGAGAGCGGGGGGGCCAAGAGACCCAGTACTTC
v_call: TRBV6-5
j_call: TRBJ2-5
d_call: TRBD2
clone_size: .

cdr3_aa: CAISGLSSYNEQFF
cdr3_nt: TGTGCCATCAGTGGATTGAGCTCCTACAATGAGCAGTTCTTC
v_call: TRBV10-3
j_call: TRBJ2-1
d_call: .
clone_size: .

cdr3_aa: CASSRDRAAISYGYTF
cdr3_nt: TGTGCCAGCTCACGGGACAGGGCGGCGATTAGCTATGGCTACACCTTC
v_call: TRBV18
j_call: TRBJ1-2
d_call: TRBD1
clone_size: few

cdr3_aa: CATRRTGEYNEQFF
cdr3_nt: TGTGCCACCAGAAGGACAGGGGAGTACAATGAGCAGTTCTTC
v_call: TRBV18
j_call: TRBJ2-1
d_call: TRBD1
clone_size: .

cdr3_aa: CASSQAGGSTDTQYF
cdr3_nt: TGTGCCAGCAGCCAAGCCGGGGGTAGCACAGATACGCAGTATTTT
v_call: TRBV7-3
j_call: TRBJ2-3
d_call: .
clone_size: .

cdr3_aa: CASSSFGLYGYTF
cdr3_nt: TGTGCCAGCAGCTCCTTTGGCCTCTATGGCTACACCTTC
v_call: TRBV9
j_call: TRBJ1-2
d_call: .
clone_size: .

cdr3_aa: CAWSVLGRASEAFF
cdr3_nt: TGTGCCTGGAGTGTACTGGGCAGGGCCTCTGAAGCTTTCTTT
v_call: TRBV30
j_call: TRBJ1-1
d_call: .
clone_size: .

cdr3_aa: CASSVGSGASNTEAFF
cdr3_nt: TGTGCCAGCAGCGTAGGATCTGGGGCTTCGAACACTGAAGCTTTCTTT
v_call: TRBV9
j_call: TRBJ1-1
d_call: .
clone_size: .

cdr3_aa: CASSPQTGPGNTIYF
cdr3_nt: TGCGCCAGCAGCCCCCAAACAGGGCCTGGAAACACCATATATTTT
v_call: TRBV5-1
j_call: TRBJ1-3
d_call: .
clone_size: once

cdr3_aa: CASSLVQTGDTEAFF
cdr3_nt: TGTGCCAGCAGTTTAGTCCAGACAGGGGACACTGAAGCTTTCTTT
v_call: TRBV27
j_call: TRBJ1-1
d_call: TRBD1
clone_size: .

cdr3_aa: CASSQTGGTQETQYF
cdr3_nt: TGCGCCAGCAGCCAAACGGGGGGGACCCAAGAGACCCAGTACTTC
v_call: TRBV4-3
j_call: TRBJ2-5
d_call: TRBD2
clone_size: .

cdr3_aa: CASSQVLKTGSEAFF
cdr3_nt: TGTGCCAGCAGCCAAGTATTGAAGACAGGGTCTGAAGCTTTCTTT
v_call: TRBV3-1/TRBV3-2
j_call: TRBJ1-1
d_call: TRBD1
clone_size: .

cdr3_aa: CASSSSSSSGVYEQYF
cdr3_nt: TGTGCCAGCAGCTCTAGCAGTTCTAGCGGGGTCTACGAGCAGTACTTC
v_call: TRBV7-2
j_call: TRBJ2-7
d_call: TRBD2
clone_size: .

cdr3_aa: CASSVGGAYTGELFF
cdr3_nt: TGTGCCAGCAGCGTGGGAGGGGCTTACACCGGGGAGCTGTTTTTT
v_call: TRBV9
j_call: TRBJ2-2
d_call: TRBD2
clone_size: .

cdr3_aa: CASSSTTGIMNTEAFF
cdr3_nt: TGTGCCAGCAGCTCGACGACAGGGATCATGAACACTGAAGCTTTCTTT
v_call: TRBV5-6
j_call: TRBJ1-1
d_call: TRBD1
clone_size: once

cdr3_aa: CASSRDRDGYTF
cdr3_nt: TGTGCCAGCAGCCGGGACAGAGATGGCTACACCTTC
v_call: TRBV7-8
j_call: TRBJ1-2
d_call: TRBD1
clone_size: .

cdr3_aa: CASSDQGSVTEAFF
cdr3_nt: TGTGCCAGCAGCGATCAGGGTAGTGTCACTGAAGCTTTCTTT
v_call: TRBV6-5
j_call: TRBJ1-1
d_call: .
clone_size: .

cdr3_aa: CASSPQGDYGYTF
cdr3_nt: TGTGCCAGCTCACCACAGGGGGACTATGGCTACACCTTC
v_call: TRBV18
j_call: TRBJ1-2
d_call: .
clone_size: .

cdr3_aa: CASGPQGAPYNSPLHF
cdr3_nt: TGTGCTAGTGGTCCACAGGGGGCGCCTTATAATTCACCCCTCCACTTT
v_call: TRBV12-5
j_call: TRBJ1-6
d_call: TRBD1
clone_size: .

cdr3_aa: CASSERLDGYTF
cdr3_nt: TGTGCCAGCAGTGAGAGACTCGATGGCTACACCTTC
v_call: TRBV2
j_call: TRBJ1-2
d_call: .
clone_size: .

cdr3_aa: CASGSGQGTTEAFF
cdr3_nt: TGTGCTAGTGGCAGCGGACAGGGAACCACTGAAGCTTTCTTT
v_call: TRBV12-5
j_call: TRBJ1-1
d_call: TRBD1
clone_size: .

cdr3_aa: CASSLLAGGPNEQFF
cdr3_nt: TGTGCCAGCAGTCTACTAGCGGGGGGGCCTAATGAGCAGTTCTTC
v_call: TRBV6-5
j_call: TRBJ2-1
d_call: TRBD2
clone_size: .

cdr3_aa: CAISGKSGEINQPQHF
cdr3_nt: TGTGCCATCAGTGGCAAGTCAGGGGAGATCAATCAGCCCCAGCATTTT
v_call: TRBV10-3
j_call: TRBJ1-5
d_call: .
clone_size: .

cdr3_aa: CASSLQGGTEAFF
cdr3_nt: TGTGCCAGCAGTTTGCAGGGCGGCACTGAAGCTTTCTTT
v_call: TRBV12-3/TRBV12-4
j_call: TRBJ1-1
d_call: .
clone_size: .

cdr3_aa: CASSSHDRDNTIYF
cdr3_nt: TGTGCCAGTAGTTCGCACGACAGGGACAACACCATATATTTT
v_call: TRBV19
j_call: TRBJ1-3
d_call: TRBD1
clone_size: .

cdr3_aa: CASSLTRMAGVGNTIYF
cdr3_nt: TGTGCCAGCAGCCTCACAAGAATGGCAGGGGTTGGAAACACCATATATTTT
v_call: TRBV3-1/TRBV3-2
j_call: TRBJ1-3
d_call: .
clone_size: .

cdr3_aa: CASSTSGGHEQYF
cdr3_nt: TGTGCCAGCAGCACTAGCGGGGGCCACGAGCAGTACTTC
v_call: TRBV6-2/TRBV6-3
j_call: TRBJ2-7
d_call: TRBD2
clone_size: .

cdr3_aa: CASRPDRTEAFF
cdr3_nt: TGTGCCAGCAGACCAGACAGGACTGAAGCTTTCTTT
v_call: TRBV7-9
j_call: TRBJ1-1
d_call: .
clone_size: .

cdr3_aa: CASSQETGTYEQYF
cdr3_nt: TGCGCCAGCAGCCAGGAGACAGGGACCTACGAGCAGTACTTC
v_call: TRBV4-3
j_call: TRBJ2-7
d_call: TRBD1
clone_size: .

cdr3_aa: CAWSPKTGNNQPQHF
cdr3_nt: TGTGCCTGGAGCCCAAAGACAGGGAACAATCAGCCCCAGCATTTT
v_call: TRBV30
j_call: TRBJ1-5
d_call: TRBD1
clone_size: few